The clone carrying this TCR beta chain was recorded a few times. Antigen unknown. This sample was included in a study of T cells after yellow fever vaccination. Study findings and constraints: Post-booster reappearance was seen for most primary-vaccination clones (about 96% CD4, about 88% CD8). The study noted that FACS-sorted repertoires could contain abundant clonotypes contaminating from the bulk population. Of the clonotypes, a small share occurred in both CD4 and CD8 compartments.

The CDR3 has 12 residues. Germline CDR1 LGHDT, CDR2 YNNKEL (reference sequence). V lost 1 base and J 10 bases, leaving 9 bases between the germline ends. TCRdb used MiXCR to reprocess the 5' RACE reads, holding one entry per CDR3 protein. The profile shows about 260,000 distinct CDR3 sequences, roughly 5.6% of them singletons. This TCR was recovered from a man aged 18-30 years who received the YFV17D yellow fever vaccine. This sequence joins TRBV3-1 and TRBJ2-3; D gene unclear. Sequencing used CD4+ T cells sorted from PBMCs, obtained on the day of the yellow fever booster vaccination. CDR3 residues: CASSQASRAQYF. The DNA for the CDR3 is TGTGCCAGCAGCCAAGCCTCCCGAGCGCAGTATTTT.